Listed here are 20 T cell receptor beta chains from one sample, sequenced in a study of T cells expressing NK-cell markers. For each CDR3 protein, TCRdb gives one entry from its re-call of the 5' RACE reads, without DNA. Recorded for this sample: almost 450,000 distinct CDR3 sequences. What was sequenced was blood T cells: a sorted CD56 or NKG2C T cell subset, CD4+ or CD8+ T cells, or bulk PBMC T cells (not recorded which). Receptor source: a woman aged 18-70 years in good health.

V usage is TRBV20-1 and J usage is TRBJ1-5; TCRdb's assignment of TRBD1 cannot be checked, as there is no DNA. The germline gives CDR1 DFQATT, CDR2 SNEGSKA (reference sequence). The CDR3 sequence is 15 residues long. The CDR3 protein is CSAVGGQNSNQPQHF.

The chain links TRBV24-1 to TRBJ1-2. The CDR3 runs 11 residues. In germline, CDR1 is KGHDR, CDR2 SFDVKD. CDR3 sequence reads: CATSWSGGYTF.

The rearrangement uses TRBV18 and TRBJ2-5; the TRBD2 assignment by TCRdb is unverifiable without DNA. Germline CDR1 and CDR2: KGHSH and LQKENI. The CDR3 loop spans 16 amino acids. CDR3 region: CASSPPGLAGTETQYF.

V gene TRBV7-2 combines with J gene TRBJ1-6. Germline V gene lookup returns CDR1 SGHTA and CDR2 FQGNSA. The CDR3 sequence is 14 residues long. The CDR3 loop is CASSLVGPNSPLHF.

The J gene is TRBJ2-3, the V gene TRBV2. The CDR3 totals 16 residues. Per germline, CDR1 SNHLY and CDR2 FYNNEI. The chain's CDR3 is CASSEGQILLTDTQYF.

This chain joins TRBV4-3 and TRBJ2-7; TCRdb reports TRBD1, a call that lacks DNA to check it against. The CDR3 spans 15 residues. Per the germline V gene, CDR1 is LGHNA and CDR2 is YSLEER. The CDR3 here is CASSQDLNGIYEQYF.

The chain is built from TRBV19 and TRBJ2-1; as DNA is missing, the TRBD2 call by TCRdb cannot be tested. The CDR3 has 17 amino acids. Per the germline V gene, CDR1 is LNHDA and CDR2 is SQIVND (reference sequence). CDR3 sequence reads: CASSIAGTSRVYNEQFF.

The chain employs TRBV5-8 and TRBJ2-1; checking the TCRdb D call of TRBD2 is not possible without DNA. The CDR3 covers 15 residues. Per germline, CDR1 SGHTS and CDR2 YDEGEE. The CDR3 reads CASSSGTVKNNEQFF.

Here the CDR3 reads CASSARTPEAFF. The V gene is TRBV19, the J gene TRBJ1-1. Germline V lookup: CDR1 LNHDA, CDR2 SQIVND (reference sequence). CDR3 length: 12 residues.

The chain employs TRBV3-1 and TRBJ1-3; TCRdb's D call, TRBD1, is unchecked because there is no DNA. Germline values: CDR1 LGHDT, CDR2 YNNKEL (reference sequence). This CDR3 spans 18 amino acids. The CDR3 sequence is CASSQGFQAPTSGNTIYF.

This chain joins TRBV6-1 and TRBJ1-4; TCRdb gives TRBD1 as the D gene, but with no DNA this cannot be confirmed. The germline V gene encodes CDR1 MNHNS and CDR2 SASEGT. This CDR3 is built from 15 residues. The CDR3 loop reads CASSVPGTGLEKLFF.

This rearrangement joins TRBV7-9 to TRBJ1-4. The germline gives CDR1 SEHNR, CDR2 FQNEAQ (reference sequence). The CDR3 runs 17 residues. This chain's CDR3 is CASSSVVGGRGSEKLFF. The entire variable domain, with the rest obtained from reference TRBV7-9 and TRBJ1-4, is as follows: DTGVSQNPRHKITKRGQNVTFRCDPISEHNRLYWYRQTLGQGPEFLTYFQNEAQLEKSRLLSDRFSAERPKGSFSTLEIQRTEQGDSAMYLCASSSVVGGRGSEKLFFGSGTQLSVL.

The chain employs TRBV3-1 and TRBJ2-7; TCRdb proposes TRBD2, but this gene call is untestable without DNA. The length of the CDR3 is 15 residues. Germline V gene data show CDR1 as LGHDT and CDR2 as YNNKEL (reference sequence). This CDR3 is CASSLVAGANYEQYF.

The chain links TRBV20-1 to TRBJ2-7; TCRdb calls TRBD1, which cannot be checked without DNA. The germline CDR1 and CDR2 sequences are DFQATT and SNEGSKA (reference sequence). The CDR3 sequence is 12 residues long. CDR3 region: CSASKGAGEQYF.

V gene TRBV4-3 combines with J gene TRBJ2-3; TCRdb outputs TRBD2, but without DNA this stays unchecked. There are 17 residues in the CDR3. CDR1 is LGHNA and CDR2 is YSLEER in the germline V gene. CDR3 residues: CASSPFIGEGNSDTQYF.

This chain links TRBV24-1 with TRBJ2-1; no DNA is available, so the TRBD1 call from TCRdb remains unchecked. Germline V gene lookup returns CDR1 KGHDR and CDR2 SFDVKD. The CDR3 runs 15 residues. The CDR3 region is CATSDFVGGRDEQFF.

V is TRBV18 and J is TRBJ1-1; without DNA, the TCRdb call of TRBD1 cannot be checked. The CDR3 covers 15 residues. Looked up from germline, CDR1 is KGHSH and CDR2 is LQKENI. CDR3 sequence: CASSRWDRGGTEAFF.

The rearrangement uses TRBV6-5 and TRBJ2-5; TCRdb proposes TRBD2, but this gene call is untestable without DNA. The CDR3 covers 13 residues. In germline, CDR1 is MNHEY, CDR2 SVGAGI. The CDR3 region is CASSYNAREGRTF.

This chain uses TRBV20-1 with TRBJ2-7. Germline CDR1 DFQATT, CDR2 SNEGSKA (reference sequence). The CDR3 totals 12 residues. CDR3 in amino acids: CSASISTYEQYF.

V and J are TRBV20-1 and TRBJ2-3; TCRdb selects TRBD1, and the lack of DNA leaves this call unchecked. This CDR3 region has 13 residues. CDR1 and CDR2 (germline): DFQATT, SNEGSKA (reference sequence). CDR3: CSVLPGFTDTQYF.